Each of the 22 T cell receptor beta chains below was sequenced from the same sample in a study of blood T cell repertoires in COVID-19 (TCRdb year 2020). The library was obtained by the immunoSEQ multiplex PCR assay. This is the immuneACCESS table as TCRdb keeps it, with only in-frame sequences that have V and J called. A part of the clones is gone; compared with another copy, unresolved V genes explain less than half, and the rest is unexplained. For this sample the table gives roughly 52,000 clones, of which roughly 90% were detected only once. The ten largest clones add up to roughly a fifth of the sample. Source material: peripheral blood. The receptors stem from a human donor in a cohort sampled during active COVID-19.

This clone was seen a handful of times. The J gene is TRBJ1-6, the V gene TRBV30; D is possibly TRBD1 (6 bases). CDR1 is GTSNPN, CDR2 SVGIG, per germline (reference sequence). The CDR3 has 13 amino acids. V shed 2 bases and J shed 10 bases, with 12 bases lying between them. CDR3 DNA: TGTGCCTGGAGTTTACAGGGTTTCTCACCCCTCCACTTT. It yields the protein CAWSLQGFSPLHF.

The CDR3 region has the DNA TGTGCCAGCAGTTCCATCGGGGGAGGAGCCAAAAACATTCAGTACTTC. As protein: CASSSIGGGAKNIQYF. This chain joins TRBV6-5 and TRBJ2-4, with D perhaps matching TRBD2 (6 bases). Germline V CDR1 and CDR2: MNHEY, SVGAGI. The CDR3 length is 16 residues. V lost 4 bases and J lost 0, with 13 bases in between.

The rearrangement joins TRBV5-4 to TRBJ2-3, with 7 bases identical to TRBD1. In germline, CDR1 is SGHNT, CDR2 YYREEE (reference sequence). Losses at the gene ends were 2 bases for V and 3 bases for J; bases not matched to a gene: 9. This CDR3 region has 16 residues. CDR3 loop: CASSFPDRAFTDTQYF. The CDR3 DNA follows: TGTGCCAGCAGCTTCCCAGACAGGGCGTTTACAGATACGCAGTATTTT.

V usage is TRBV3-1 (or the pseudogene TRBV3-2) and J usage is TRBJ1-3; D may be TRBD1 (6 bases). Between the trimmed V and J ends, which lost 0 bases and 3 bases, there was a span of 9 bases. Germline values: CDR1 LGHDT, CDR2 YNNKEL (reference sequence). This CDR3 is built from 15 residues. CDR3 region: CASSQDMGHGNTIYF. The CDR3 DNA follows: TGTGCCAGCAGCCAAGATATGGGACATGGAAACACCATATATTTT.

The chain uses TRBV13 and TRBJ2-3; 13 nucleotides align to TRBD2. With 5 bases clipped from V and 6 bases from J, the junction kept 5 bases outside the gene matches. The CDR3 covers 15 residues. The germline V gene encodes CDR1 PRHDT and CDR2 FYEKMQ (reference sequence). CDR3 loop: CASSQGTSGEDTQYF. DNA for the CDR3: TGTGCCAGCAGCCAGGGGACTAGCGGGGAGGATACGCAGTATTTT.

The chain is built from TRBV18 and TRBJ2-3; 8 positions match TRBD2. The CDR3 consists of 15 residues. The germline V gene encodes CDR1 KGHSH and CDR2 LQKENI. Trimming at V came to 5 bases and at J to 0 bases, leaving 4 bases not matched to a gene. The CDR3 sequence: CASSYSGASTDTQYF. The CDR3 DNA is TGTGCCAGCTCATATAGCGGGGCCAGCACAGATACGCAGTATTTT.

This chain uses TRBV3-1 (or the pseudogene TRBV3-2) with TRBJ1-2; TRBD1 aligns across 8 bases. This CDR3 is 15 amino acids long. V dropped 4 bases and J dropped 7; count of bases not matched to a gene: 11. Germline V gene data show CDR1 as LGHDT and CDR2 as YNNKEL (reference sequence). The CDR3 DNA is TGTGCCAGCAGCCTATCCACAGGGGGTCTTGCTGGCTACACCTTC. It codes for CASSLSTGGLAGYTF.

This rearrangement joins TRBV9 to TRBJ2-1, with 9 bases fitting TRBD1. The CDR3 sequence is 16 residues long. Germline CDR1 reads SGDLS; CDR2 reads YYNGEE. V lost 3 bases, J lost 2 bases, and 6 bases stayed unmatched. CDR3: CASSADRDRAYNEQFF. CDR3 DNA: TGTGCCAGCAGCGCGGACCGGGACAGGGCCTACAATGAGCAGTTCTTC.

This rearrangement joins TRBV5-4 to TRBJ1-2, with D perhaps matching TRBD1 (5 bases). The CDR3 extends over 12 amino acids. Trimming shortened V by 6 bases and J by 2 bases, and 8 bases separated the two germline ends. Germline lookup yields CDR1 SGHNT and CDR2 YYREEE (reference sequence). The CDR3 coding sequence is TGTGCCAGCACACGACAGAACTATGGCTACACCTTC. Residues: CASTRQNYGYTF.

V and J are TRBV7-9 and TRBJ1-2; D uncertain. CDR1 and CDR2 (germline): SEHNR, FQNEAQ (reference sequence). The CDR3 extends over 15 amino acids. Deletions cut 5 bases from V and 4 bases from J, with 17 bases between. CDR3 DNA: TGTGCCAGCAGCGGATGGTGGAGGGCACTCTATGGCTACACCTTC. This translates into CASSGWWRALYGYTF.

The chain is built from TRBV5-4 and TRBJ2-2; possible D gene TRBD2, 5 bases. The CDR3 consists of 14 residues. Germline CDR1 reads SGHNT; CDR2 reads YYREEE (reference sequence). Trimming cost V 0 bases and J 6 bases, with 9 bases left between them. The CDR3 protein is CASSLGELAGELFF. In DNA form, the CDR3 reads TGTGCCAGCAGCTTGGGGGAGTTGGCCGGGGAGCTGTTTTTT.

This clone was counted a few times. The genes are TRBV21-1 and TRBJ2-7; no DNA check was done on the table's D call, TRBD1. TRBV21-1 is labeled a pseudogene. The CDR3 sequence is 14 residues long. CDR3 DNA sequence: TGTGCCAGCAGCAAAGTGGAGGGGGCCCACGAGCAGTACTTC. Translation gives CASSKVEGAHEQYF.

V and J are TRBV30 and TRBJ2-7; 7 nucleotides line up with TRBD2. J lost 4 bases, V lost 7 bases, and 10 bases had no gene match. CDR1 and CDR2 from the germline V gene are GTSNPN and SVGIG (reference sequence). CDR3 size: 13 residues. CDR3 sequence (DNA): TGTGCCTCAAGCGGGGCGACTAGGTACGAGCAGTACTTC. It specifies CASSGATRYEQYF.

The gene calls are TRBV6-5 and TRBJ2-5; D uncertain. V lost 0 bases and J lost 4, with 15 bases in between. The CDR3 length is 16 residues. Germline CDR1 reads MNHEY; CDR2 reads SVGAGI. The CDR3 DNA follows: TGTGCCAGCAGTTACTCTGTCGGTATGAGAGGAGAGACCCAGTACTTC. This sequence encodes CASSYSVGMRGETQYF.

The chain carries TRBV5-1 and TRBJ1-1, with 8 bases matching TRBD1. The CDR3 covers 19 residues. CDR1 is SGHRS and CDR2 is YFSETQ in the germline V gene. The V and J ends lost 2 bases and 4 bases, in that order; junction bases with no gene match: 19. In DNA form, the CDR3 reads TGCGCCAGCAGCTTATTCGTCCCACGGACAGGGAGAAGGGGCACTGAAGCTTTCTTT. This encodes CASSLFVPRTGRRGTEAFF.

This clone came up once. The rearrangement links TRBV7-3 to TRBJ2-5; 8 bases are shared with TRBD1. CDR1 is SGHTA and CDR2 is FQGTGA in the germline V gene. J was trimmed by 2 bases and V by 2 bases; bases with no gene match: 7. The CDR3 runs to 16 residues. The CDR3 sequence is CASSLGLQGVQETQYF. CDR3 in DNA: TGTGCCAGCAGCTTAGGCCTACAGGGGGTGCAAGAGACCCAGTACTTC.

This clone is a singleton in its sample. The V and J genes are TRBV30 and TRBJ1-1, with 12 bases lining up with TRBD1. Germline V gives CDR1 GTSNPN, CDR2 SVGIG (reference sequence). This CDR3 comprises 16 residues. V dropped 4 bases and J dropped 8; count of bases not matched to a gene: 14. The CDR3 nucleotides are TGTGCCTGGATAGGAGGGTGGGACAGGGGGCTTGGGGAAGCTTTCTTT. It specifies CAWIGGWDRGLGEAFF. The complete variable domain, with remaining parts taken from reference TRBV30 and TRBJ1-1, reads SQTIHQWPATLVQPVGSPLSLECTVEGTSNPNLYWYRQAAGRGLQLLFYSVGIGQISSEVPQNLSASRPQDRQFILSSKKLLLSDSGFYLCAWIGGWDRGLGEAFFGQGTRLTVV.

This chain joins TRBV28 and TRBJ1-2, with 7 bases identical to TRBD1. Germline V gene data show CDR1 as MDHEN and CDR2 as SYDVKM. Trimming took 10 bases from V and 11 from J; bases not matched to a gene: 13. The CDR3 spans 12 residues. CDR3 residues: CAIETGRSRYTF. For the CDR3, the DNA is TGTGCCATCGAGACAGGGCGGTCAAGATACACCTTC.

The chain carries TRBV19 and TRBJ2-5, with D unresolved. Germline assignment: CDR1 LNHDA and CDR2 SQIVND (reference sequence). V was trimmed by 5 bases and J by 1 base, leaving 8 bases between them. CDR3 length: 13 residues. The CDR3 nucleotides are TGTGCCAGTAGTCGACACCTCCAAGAGACCCAGTACTTC. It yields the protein CASSRHLQETQYF.

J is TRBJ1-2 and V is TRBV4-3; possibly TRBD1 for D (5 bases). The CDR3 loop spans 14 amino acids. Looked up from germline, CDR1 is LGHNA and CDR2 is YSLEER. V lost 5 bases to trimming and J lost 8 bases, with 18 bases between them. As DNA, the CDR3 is TGCGCCAGCAGCTTCAATGTGGGGCGCTGGGGCTACACCTTC. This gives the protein CASSFNVGRWGYTF.

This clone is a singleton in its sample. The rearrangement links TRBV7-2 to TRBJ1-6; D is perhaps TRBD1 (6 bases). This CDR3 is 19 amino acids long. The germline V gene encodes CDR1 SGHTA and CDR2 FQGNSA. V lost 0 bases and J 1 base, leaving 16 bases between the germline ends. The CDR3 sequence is CASSLALQGTLSYNSPLHF. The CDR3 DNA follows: TGTGCCAGCAGCTTAGCGTTACAGGGAACTCTATCCTATAATTCACCCCTCCACTTT.

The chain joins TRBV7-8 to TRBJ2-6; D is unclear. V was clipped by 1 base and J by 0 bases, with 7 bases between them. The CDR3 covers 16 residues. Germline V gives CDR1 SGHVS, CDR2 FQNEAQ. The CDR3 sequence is CASSLERISGANVLTF. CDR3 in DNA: TGTGCCAGCAGCTTAGAGAGGATCTCTGGGGCCAACGTCCTGACTTTC.